One sample yielded the 30 T cell receptor beta chains listed below, sequenced in a study of T cell responses to AZD1222 COVID-19 vaccine. The method was immunoSEQ multiplex PCR; TCRdb's version includes in-frame clones alone and lacks a portion of them. The data contain fewer than 200,000 clones, approximately 90% of them singletons. The sequenced sample was peripheral blood, obtained 28 days after the second dose of the MenACWY control vaccine. The receptors were sampled from an adult who received the MenACWY meningococcal vaccine as a control.

V is TRBV6-6 and J is TRBJ2-7, with 9 bases fitting TRBD1. The CDR3 is 15 residues long. The V gene end was trimmed by 6 bases and the J gene end by 3 bases; junction bases not matched to a gene: 9. Germline assignment: CDR1 MNHNY and CDR2 SVGAGI (reference sequence). The CDR3 DNA follows: TGTGCCAGCAGCCAAACGGGACAGGGCGGCTACGAGCAGTACTTC. It codes for CASSQTGQGGYEQYF.

This sequence joins TRBV7-9 and TRBJ2-5, with D uncertain. CDR3 size: 14 residues. Deletions cut 5 bases from V and 2 bases from J, with 12 bases between. CDR1 is SEHNR and CDR2 is FQNEAQ in the germline V gene (reference sequence). This CDR3 is CASSLRPRQETQYF. DNA of the CDR3: TGTGCCAGCAGCCTCCGGCCTAGGCAAGAGACCCAGTACTTC.

The chain joins TRBV28 to TRBJ2-7, with D perhaps matching TRBD1 or TRBD2 (5 bases each). Germline CDR1 and CDR2: MDHEN and SYDVKM. With 5 bases removed from V and 5 bases from J, the gap between germline ends came to 25 bases. This CDR3 has 17 amino acids. The CDR3 loop reads CASSLTWDVPKKDEQYF. CDR3 DNA: TGTGCCAGCAGTCTGACCTGGGACGTCCCCAAGAAGGACGAGCAGTACTTC. The entire variable domain, with the rest obtained from reference TRBV28 and TRBJ2-7, is as follows: DVKVTQSSRYLVKRTGEKVFLECVQDMDHENMFWYRQDPGLGLRLIYFSYDVKMKEKGDIPEGYSVSREKKERFSLILESASTNQTSMYLCASSLTWDVPKKDEQYFGPGTRLTVT.

The V call is TRBV7-9, the J call TRBJ1-2; TRBD1 is a possible D gene (6 bases). CDR1 is SEHNR and CDR2 is FQNEAQ in the germline V gene (reference sequence). Trimming left V 6 bases short and J 6 bases short, with 14 bases between. This CDR3 comprises 13 residues. The CDR3 sequence: CASRTGGGDGYTF. Here the CDR3 DNA reads TGTGCCAGCAGGACGGGGGGCGGGGATGGCTACACCTTC. Drawing the rest from reference TRBV7-9 and TRBJ1-2, the complete variable domain is DTGVSQNPRHKITKRGQNVTFRCDPISEHNRLYWYRQTLGQGPEFLTYFQNEAQLEKSRLLSDRFSAERPKGSFSTLEIQRTEQGDSAMYLCASRTGGGDGYTFGSGTRLTVV.

The chain recombines TRBV11-2 with TRBJ1-1; TRBD1 agrees at 7 bases. The germline V gene has CDR1 SGHAT and CDR2 FQNNGV. The ends lost 2 bases at V and 4 bases at J; junction bases unmatched: 4. This CDR3 comprises 14 residues. The CDR3 is CASSLIQGSTEAFF. CDR3 bases: TGTGCCAGCAGCTTAATACAGGGGTCCACTGAAGCTTTCTTT.

The chain combines TRBV20-1 with TRBJ1-4; no definite D call. CDR1 DFQATT and CDR2 SNEGSKA come from the germline V gene (reference sequence). The CDR3 extends over 11 amino acids. V lost 3 bases and J 4 bases, leaving 3 bases between the germline ends. This chain's CDR3 is CSARVNEKLFF. The CDR3 coding sequence is TGCAGTGCTAGGGTTAATGAAAAACTGTTTTTT.

V gene TRBV7-8 combines with J gene TRBJ2-7; D not certain. The V gene lost 1 base and the J gene lost 2 bases, with 6 bases spanning the gap. Germline V gene lookup returns CDR1 SGHVS and CDR2 FQNEAQ. The CDR3 has 13 residues. CDR3 sequence reads: CASSLGTAYEQYF. The CDR3 bases are TGTGCCAGCAGCTTAGGGACCGCCTACGAGCAGTACTTC.

This clone has just a few counts. A read error may account for a junction end that differs from germline. The chain links TRBV7-2 to TRBJ2-7, with a tentative D call TRBD1 (6 bases). The CDR3 sequence is 14 residues long. Germline CDR1 reads SGHTA; CDR2 reads FQGNSA. The CDR3 spells CASSLESPTTGKLF. The CDR3 coding sequence is TGTGCCAGCAGCTTAGAGTCCCCTACGACAGGCAAACTATTC.

This clone occurred once. The gene calls are TRBV4-3 and TRBJ2-7; 11 bases match TRBD1. The germline V gene encodes CDR1 LGHNA and CDR2 YSLEER. V lost 4 bases to trimming and J lost 2 bases; unmatched junction nucleotides: 7. The CDR3 loop spans 16 amino acids. The CDR3, as DNA: TGCGCCAGCAGCCTCACCCCGGGACAGGGGGCCTACGAGCAGTACTTC. Protein: CASSLTPGQGAYEQYF.

This chain joins TRBV6-1 and TRBJ1-5; 9 bases map to TRBD1. From germline, CDR1 is MNHNS and CDR2 SASEGT. V dropped 0 bases and J dropped 11; count of bases not matched to a gene: 14. This CDR3 is built from 17 residues. The CDR3 reads CASSEANRGLWFVTQHF. The DNA of the CDR3 is TGTGCCAGCAGTGAAGCAAACAGGGGGCTTTGGTTCGTGACCCAGCATTTT.

The rearrangement joins TRBV10-1 to TRBJ2-7; 8 bases align to TRBD1. The germline CDR1 and CDR2 sequences are WNHNN and SYGVQD (reference sequence). The CDR3 consists of 13 residues. J gave up 3 bases and V 5 bases, and 3 bases lay outside the gene matches. CDR3 bases: TGCGCCAGCAGTCGTGACAGGGGCTACGAGCAGTACTTC. It specifies CASSRDRGYEQYF.

The chain recombines TRBV9 with TRBJ2-7, with 7 bases lining up with TRBD2. Germline V lookup: CDR1 SGDLS, CDR2 YYNGEE. J gave up 2 bases and V 2 bases, and 4 bases lay outside the gene matches. This CDR3 is built from 14 residues. The CDR3 DNA reads as TGTGCCAGCAGCGTGGCGGGAGAGGCCTACGAGCAGTACTTC. This translates into CASSVAGEAYEQYF.

The chain recombines TRBV30 with TRBJ1-4; D unclear. With 4 bases removed from V and 5 bases from J, the gap between germline ends came to 20 bases. This CDR3 has 16 residues. Germline V gene sequence: CDR1 GTSNPN, CDR2 SVGIG (reference sequence). DNA of the CDR3: TGTGCCTGGACCCGTTCCCCCGAATATTCAAATGAAAAACTGTTTTTT. Protein product: CAWTRSPEYSNEKLFF. Full variable domain (remainder filled in from reference TRBV30 and TRBJ1-4): SQTIHQWPATLVQPVGSPLSLECTVEGTSNPNLYWYRQAAGRGLQLLFYSVGIGQISSEVPQNLSASRPQDRQFILSSKKLLLSDSGFYLCAWTRSPEYSNEKLFFGSGTQLSVL.

The rearrangement uses TRBV18 and TRBJ2-3; D is unresolved. The CDR3 spans 16 residues. Germline CDR1 reads KGHSH; CDR2 reads LQKENI. The V and J ends lost 3 bases and 0 bases respectively, with 13 bases between them. CDR3 nucleotide sequence: TGTGCCAGCTCACCGGGGTGGGAACCTAGCACAGATACGCAGTATTTT. Translating gives CASSPGWEPSTDTQYF. The full variable domain, with the rest looked up from reference TRBV18 and TRBJ2-3, is NAGVMQNPRHLVRRRGQEARLRCSPMKGHSHVYWYRQLPEEGLKFMVYLQKENIIDESGMPKERFSAEFPKEGPSILRIQQVVRGDSAAYFCASSPGWEPSTDTQYFGPGTRLTVL.

The chain has TRBV28 and TRBJ1-1; D unresolved. Trimming took off 1 base at V and 7 bases at J, with 13 bases between the two ends. Germline CDR1 is MDHEN and CDR2 is SYDVKM. The CDR3 is 14 amino acids. In DNA form, the CDR3 reads TGTGCCAGCAGTTTATTCCGATTAGGCGGTGAAGCTTTCTTT. Its translation is CASSLFRLGGEAFF.

This chain joins TRBV6-5 and TRBJ2-7; D is unclear. Trimming left V 4 bases short and J 2 bases short, with 15 bases between. Germline CDR1 reads MNHEY; CDR2 reads SVGAGI. The CDR3 has 15 amino acids. Here the CDR3 DNA reads TGTGCCAGCAGTTCTTGGCGGACGCCCGCCTACGAGCAGTACTTC. The encoded protein is CASSSWRTPAYEQYF.

The CDR3, as DNA: TGTGCCAGCAGCTTAGGGGCTGTTGATACGCAGTATTTT. Translating gives CASSLGAVDTQYF. This rearrangement joins TRBV11-3 to TRBJ2-3, with D unresolved. The CDR3 is 13 residues long. Trimming took 1 base from V and 6 from J, leaving 8 bases between them. Germline-derived CDR1 and CDR2 are SGHNT and YENEEA.

This clone appeared a single time. V gene TRBV6-5 combines with J gene TRBJ1-2; possible D gene TRBD1, 5 bases. V lost 11 bases, J lost 6 bases, and 22 bases lay in between. In germline, CDR1 is MNHEY, CDR2 SVGAGI. The CDR3 is 14 residues long. The CDR3 region is CAVAPQMGRDGYTF. CDR3 nucleotide sequence: TGTGCCGTTGCCCCTCAAATGGGGCGGGATGGCTACACCTTC.

This sequence joins TRBV11-2 and TRBJ2-7; 7 nucleotides agree with TRBD2. The V gene's germline CDR1 is SGHAT and CDR2 FQNNGV. The trim removed 3 bases at V and 1 base at J, leaving 0 bases unmatched. The CDR3 totals 13 residues. The CDR3 loop reads CASSFGGSYEQYF. The CDR3 bases are TGTGCCAGCAGCTTCGGGGGGTCCTACGAGCAGTACTTC.

The chain has TRBV18 and TRBJ2-6, with 12 bases that match TRBD1. V lost 0 bases to trimming and J lost 3 bases; unmatched junction nucleotides: 3. The CDR3 extends over 18 amino acids. Germline CDR1 is KGHSH and CDR2 is LQKENI. The CDR3 sequence is CASSPPGQGAYGANVLTF. CDR3 bases: TGTGCCAGCTCACCACCGGGACAGGGGGCCTATGGGGCCAACGTCCTGACTTTC.

The chain couples TRBV6-6 to TRBJ2-7; D perhaps matches TRBD2 (6 bases). CDR3 length: 14 residues. Trimming removed 6 bases at V and 3 bases at J, with 15 bases between. The germline V gene has CDR1 MNHNY and CDR2 SVGAGI (reference sequence). The CDR3 loop is CASRSGRRGYEQYF. CDR3 nucleotide sequence: TGTGCCAGCAGATCAGGACGGCGGGGCTACGAGCAGTACTTC.

The rearrangement uses TRBV9 and TRBJ2-3, with TRBD2 identical over 8 bases. This CDR3 is 15 amino acids long. CDR1 is SGDLS, CDR2 YYNGEE, per germline. The ends lost 3 bases at V and 6 bases at J; junction bases unmatched: 9. The CDR3 region has the DNA TGTGCCAGCAGCGCCCTAGCGGGCGGGATGGATACGCAGTATTTT. This sequence encodes CASSALAGGMDTQYF.

J is TRBJ2-7 and V is TRBV30; the match to TRBD2 covers 7 bases. The germline V gene has CDR1 GTSNPN and CDR2 SVGIG (reference sequence). Trimming removed 5 bases from V and 4 bases from J; junction bases left unmatched: 17. The CDR3 spans 16 residues. The CDR3 region is CAWYPGWGGLPYEQYF. DNA for the CDR3: TGTGCCTGGTACCCGGGCTGGGGGGGTCTCCCTTACGAGCAGTACTTC.

This chain links TRBV6-5 with TRBJ2-3, with D tentatively TRBD1 or TRBD2 (5 bases each). This CDR3 comprises 14 residues. From germline, CDR1 is MNHEY and CDR2 SVGAGI. The V end lost 7 bases, the J end lost 2 bases, and 13 bases lay between the germline ends. CDR3 bases: TGTGCCAGCAACCGGGACGGATCCACAGATACGCAGTATTTT. Translated, it gives CASNRDGSTDTQYF.

The rearrangement uses TRBV3-1 (or the pseudogene TRBV3-2) and TRBJ1-6; D call uncertain. Germline values: CDR1 LGHDT, CDR2 YNNKEL (reference sequence). This CDR3 is built from 12 residues. Trimming left V 3 bases short and J 8 bases short, with 5 bases between. The CDR3 is CASSQSDSPLHF. The DNA for the CDR3 is TGTGCCAGCAGCCAGAGCGATTCACCCCTCCACTTT.

The CDR3 DNA reads as TGTGCCTGGAGTACAGGTAGCATCTCATACGAGCAGTACTTC. This sequence encodes CAWSTGSISYEQYF. V is TRBV30 and J is TRBJ2-7; maybe TRBD1 (5 bases). Deletions cut 2 bases from V and 4 bases from J, with 15 bases between. Germline CDR1 reads GTSNPN; CDR2 reads SVGIG (reference sequence). The CDR3 sequence is 14 residues long.

The rearrangement links TRBV4-3 to TRBJ1-6, with no clear D. The CDR3 runs to 15 residues. Germline V gene sequence: CDR1 LGHNA, CDR2 YSLEER. V was trimmed by 1 base and J by 7 bases, leaving 11 bases between them. Written as DNA, the CDR3 is TGCGCCAGCAGCCAAGGGCGAAGGGAGAATTCACCCCTCCACTTT. It translates to CASSQGRRENSPLHF.

The chain links TRBV27 to TRBJ2-2; TRBD2 agrees at 15 bases. The CDR3 runs 18 residues. V shed 4 bases and J 5 bases; nucleotides not matched to a gene: 8. Germline CDR1 MNHEY, CDR2 SMNVEV (reference sequence). The CDR3 region is CASSSGLAGGFLTGELFF. Written as DNA, the CDR3 is TGTGCCAGCAGTTCCGGACTAGCGGGAGGGTTTTTAACCGGGGAGCTGTTTTTT.

This chain links TRBV19 with TRBJ1-3; maybe TRBD1 (6 bases). This CDR3 region has 15 residues. With 10 bases removed from V and 0 bases from J, the gap between germline ends came to 16 bases. Germline lookup yields CDR1 LNHDA and CDR2 SQIVND (reference sequence). The CDR3, as DNA: TGTGCCACCCGGAAGAGGACAGCCTCTGGAAACACCATATATTTT. Translating gives CATRKRTASGNTIYF. The variable domain in full, with the rest retrieved from reference TRBV19 and TRBJ1-3, is DGGITQSPKYLFRKEGQNVTLSCEQNLNHDAMYWYRQDPGQGLRLIYYSQIVNDFQKGDIAEGYSVSREKKESFPLTVTSAQKNPTAFYLCATRKRTASGNTIYFGEGSWLTVV.

The V gene is TRBV6-5, the J gene TRBJ2-7, with 11 bases matching TRBD1. V was pared by 7 bases and J by 5 bases, with 10 bases of the junction left unmatched. CDR1 is MNHEY, CDR2 SVGAGI, per germline. This CDR3 has 15 amino acids. The CDR3 sequence is CASIKRTGGIHEQYF. CDR3 nucleotide sequence: TGTGCCAGCATTAAACGGACAGGGGGCATCCACGAGCAGTACTTC.